The 32 T cell receptor beta chains below all came from one sample that was sequenced in a study of blood T cell repertoires in COVID-19. Here immunoSEQ multiplex PCR was the method, and the copy in TCRdb shows in-frame clones only, minus some. The profile shows 250,000 to 300,000 clones, 75% to 90% of them singletons. The sequencing sample was made of PBMCs or T cells enriched from blood (not recorded which). Receptors were obtained from a man aged 40-49 years who had recovered from COVID-19.

The chain recombines TRBV29-1 with TRBJ1-2; 9 positions match TRBD1. Looked up from germline, CDR1 is SQVTM and CDR2 is ANQGSEA. Trimming removed 5 bases from V and 7 bases from J; junction bases left unmatched: 8. The CDR3 loop spans 13 amino acids. The CDR3 is CSVSPTGGSGYTF. CDR3 in DNA: TGCAGCGTTTCTCCCACAGGGGGCTCTGGCTACACCTTC.

V usage is TRBV7-8 and J usage is TRBJ2-7, with TRBD2 matching 7 bases. This CDR3 has 16 residues. Per germline, CDR1 SGHVS and CDR2 FQNEAQ. The V gene end was trimmed by 5 bases and the J gene end by 3 bases; junction bases not matched to a gene: 13. This CDR3 reads CASSPSGGLPFYEQYF. The CDR3, as DNA: TGTGCCAGCAGCCCGTCCGGGGGACTACCCTTCTACGAGCAGTACTTC.

The chain combines TRBV5-1 with TRBJ2-1; 8 bases are shared with TRBD2. The junction had 7 bases not matched to a gene; V was cut back by 0 bases and J by 14 bases. CDR3 length equals 13 residues. Germline V gene lookup returns CDR1 SGHRS and CDR2 YFSETQ. The chain's CDR3 is CASSLEASGWEFF. As DNA, the CDR3 is TGCGCCAGCAGCTTGGAGGCTAGCGGGTGGGAGTTCTTC.

The chain couples TRBV4-3 to TRBJ1-6, with 8 bases lining up with TRBD1. The CDR3 consists of 15 residues. V was pared by 5 bases and J by 10 bases, with 10 bases of the junction left unmatched. The germline V gene has CDR1 LGHNA and CDR2 YSLEER. The CDR3 is CASSDSQGAGSPLHF. As DNA, the CDR3 is TGCGCCAGCAGCGATTCGCAGGGGGCAGGCTCACCCCTCCACTTT.

The chain recombines TRBV3-1 (or the pseudogene TRBV3-2) with TRBJ2-5; D is unclear. The germline V and J ends were trimmed by 0 bases and 5 bases, with 16 bases remaining between them. Germline V CDR1 and CDR2: LGHDT, YNNKEL (reference sequence). The CDR3 has 16 residues. The CDR3 sequence: CASSQDQLVRGETQYF. In DNA, the CDR3 is TGTGCCAGCAGCCAAGATCAGCTAGTCCGTGGGGAGACCCAGTACTTC.

This chain connects TRBV5-6 to TRBJ1-4, with 9 bases matching TRBD1. V gave up 0 bases and J gave up 7 bases; unmatched junction bases: 10. This CDR3 spans 17 amino acids. CDR1 is SGHDT and CDR2 is YYEEEE in the germline V gene. In DNA form, the CDR3 reads TGTGCCAGCAGCTTGGTGGGACAGGGTGTAGGGGGTGAAAAACTGTTTTTT. Translation gives CASSLVGQGVGGEKLFF.

V gene TRBV30 combines with J gene TRBJ1-2, with a tentative D call TRBD1 (5 bases). Trimming pared 3 bases from V and 7 bases from J, leaving 15 bases between. Germline V gene lookup returns CDR1 GTSNPN and CDR2 SVGIG (reference sequence). There are 13 residues in the CDR3. The CDR3 nucleotides read TGTGCCTGGAGCCCTCGTGGCGGGGCTGGCTACACCTTC. Residues: CAWSPRGGAGYTF.

This clone was found a few times. The rearrangement uses TRBV30 and TRBJ2-7; D is undetermined. The germline CDR1 and CDR2 sequences are GTSNPN and SVGIG (reference sequence). CDR3 length equals 13 residues. With 2 bases removed from V and 0 bases from J, the gap between germline ends came to 8 bases. The DNA for the CDR3 is TGTGCCTGGAGTTCAGGAAGCTCCTACGAGCAGTACTTC. The encoded protein is CAWSSGSSYEQYF.

The chain links TRBV2 to TRBJ1-1, with TRBD1 matching 7 bases. The CDR3 length is 11 residues. The V gene's germline CDR1 is SNHLY and CDR2 FYNNEI. V was clipped by 5 bases and J by 8 bases; unmatched bases: 2. CDR3 sequence (DNA): TGTGCCAGCAGTCCGGACAGGGAAGCTTTCTTT. Protein product: CASSPDREAFF.

This clone was counted a single time. The same CDR3 arises from other DNA sequences in this sample as well. The chain uses TRBV4-1 and TRBJ1-1; no firm D call. The germline V and J ends were trimmed by 0 bases and 5 bases, with 7 bases remaining between them. Per the germline V gene, CDR1 is MGHRA and CDR2 is YSYEKL. This CDR3 comprises 13 residues. CDR3 sequence (DNA): TGCGCCAGCAGCCAAGATCGGGGAACTGAAGCTTTCTTT. Translation gives CASSQDRGTEAFF.

The chain uses TRBV7-2 and TRBJ1-3; D call uncertain. Trimming pared 4 bases from V and 0 bases from J, leaving 13 bases between. The CDR3 sequence is 16 residues long. Germline V gives CDR1 SGHTA, CDR2 FQGNSA. The CDR3 region is CASSSPGSDSGNTIYF. In DNA, the CDR3 is TGTGCCAGCAGCTCCCCGGGGAGCGACTCTGGAAACACCATATATTTT.

The chain carries TRBV5-4 and TRBJ1-2, with 9 bases fitting TRBD1. Germline V gives CDR1 SGHNT, CDR2 YYREEE (reference sequence). J lost 8 bases, V lost 3 bases, and 5 bases had no gene match. CDR3 length: 13 amino acids. CDR3 coding DNA: TGTGCCAGCAGCTCACAGGGGGCGCCGGGCTACACCTTC. This codes for CASSSQGAPGYTF.

The chain joins TRBV11-3 to TRBJ2-1; 8 bases match TRBD1. The CDR3 totals 14 residues. The trim removed 5 bases at V and 7 bases at J, leaving 7 bases unmatched. Germline CDR1 reads SGHNT; CDR2 reads YENEEA. CDR3: CASSARTGLNEQFF. DNA for the CDR3: TGTGCCAGCAGCGCCCGGACAGGGCTGAATGAGCAGTTCTTC.

V usage is TRBV28 and J usage is TRBJ1-1, with a tentative D call TRBD1 (5 bases). V lost 3 bases, J lost 1 base, and 9 bases lay in between. CDR3 size: 14 residues. Per the germline V gene, CDR1 is MDHEN and CDR2 is SYDVKM. The CDR3 reads CASSFWTPNTEAFF. CDR3 bases: TGTGCCAGCAGTTTCTGGACACCGAACACTGAAGCTTTCTTT.

The chain uses TRBV7-9 and TRBJ2-1; weak D call: TRBD2 (6 bases). Germline V gene sequence: CDR1 SEHNR, CDR2 FQNEAQ (reference sequence). The CDR3 spans 17 residues. Deletions cut 3 bases from V and 5 bases from J, with 20 bases between. In DNA, the CDR3 is TGTGCCAGCAGCTTCGGGACTGGCAATATCAAAAACAATGAGCAGTTCTTC. Encoded protein: CASSFGTGNIKNNEQFF.

The V call is TRBV4-1, the J call TRBJ1-3; no definite D call. CDR3 length equals 16 residues. Germline V lookup: CDR1 MGHRA, CDR2 YSYEKL. Between the trimmed V and J ends, which lost 1 base and 0 bases, there was a span of 10 bases. CDR3 loop: CASSQASRSSGNTIYF. The CDR3 nucleotides are TGCGCCAGCAGCCAAGCCTCACGGAGCTCTGGAAACACCATATATTTT.

The chain has TRBV14 and TRBJ2-7, with TRBD1 identical over 12 bases. Trimming at V came to 4 bases and at J to 4 bases, leaving 5 bases not matched to a gene. From germline, CDR1 is SGHDN and CDR2 FVKESK. This CDR3 has 15 amino acids. The CDR3, as DNA: TGTGCCAGCAGCCTACCGGGACAGGGGGCGTACGAGCAGTACTTC. This encodes CASSLPGQGAYEQYF.

The chain couples TRBV7-9 to TRBJ2-7; no clear D. Germline CDR1 and CDR2: SEHNR and FQNEAQ (reference sequence). This CDR3 comprises 15 residues. V was cut by 4 bases and J by 3 bases, with 16 bases left in between. CDR3 DNA: TGTGCCAGCAGCTCAGACCGACATAATTACTACGAGCAGTACTTC. Translated: CASSSDRHNYYEQYF.

This chain links TRBV4-3 with TRBJ2-2, with 9 bases fitting TRBD1. The germline gives CDR1 LGHNA, CDR2 YSLEER. After removal of 0 bases from V and 5 bases from J, the junction contained 13 bases not matched to a gene. The CDR3 runs to 19 residues. CDR3 nucleotides: TGCGCCAGCAGCCAAGAAAATCACAGGGGGCGAATCATGACCGGGGAGCTGTTTTTT. Its protein is CASSQENHRGRIMTGELFF.

In regard to this clone: Distinct nucleotide sequences in the sample also encode this CDR3. The J gene is TRBJ1-2, the V gene TRBV7-9; possible D gene TRBD1, 6 bases. Germline V lookup: CDR1 SEHNR, CDR2 FQNEAQ (reference sequence). V lost 2 bases and J 3 bases, leaving 13 bases between the germline ends. The CDR3 sequence is 15 residues long. CDR3 sequence reads: CASSLRQETDYGYTF. Here the CDR3 DNA reads TGTGCCAGCAGCTTACGACAGGAAACCGACTATGGCTACACCTTC. Supplemented by reference TRBV7-9 and TRBJ1-2, the full variable domain reads DTGVSQNPRHKITKRGQNVTFRCDPISEHNRLYWYRQTLGQGPEFLTYFQNEAQLEKSRLLSDRFSAERPKGSFSTLEIQRTEQGDSAMYLCASSLRQETDYGYTFGSGTRLTVV.

The chain couples TRBV27 to TRBJ1-1, with D possibly being TRBD1 (5 bases). This CDR3 is built from 13 residues. V gave up 5 bases and J gave up 1 base, with 8 bases separating them. CDR1 and CDR2 (germline): MNHEY, SMNVEV (reference sequence). In DNA, the CDR3 is TGTGCCAGCAGTATAGACAGGAACACTGAAGCTTTCTTT. Translated: CASSIDRNTEAFF.

This CDR3 is CASSLSGDTEAFF. In nucleotides, the CDR3 is TGCGCCAGCAGCTTGTCAGGGGACACTGAAGCTTTCTTT. The chain recombines TRBV5-1 with TRBJ1-1; maybe TRBD1 (6 bases). Germline CDR1 SGHRS, CDR2 YFSETQ. The CDR3 contains 13 residues. V was cut by 1 base and J by 3 bases, with 7 bases left in between.

The chain couples TRBV7-3 to TRBJ2-1; TRBD1 agrees at 7 bases. V was clipped by 1 base and J by 10 bases; unmatched bases: 10. CDR3 size: 15 residues. The germline gives CDR1 SGHTA, CDR2 FQGTGA. As DNA, the CDR3 is TGTGCCAGCAGCTTAATTGGGACAGACCTCAAGGAGCAGTTCTTC. Amino acid sequence: CASSLIGTDLKEQFF. The complete variable domain, with remaining parts taken from reference TRBV7-3 and TRBJ2-1, reads GAGVSQTPSNKVTEKGKYVELRCDPISGHTALYWYRQSLGQGPEFLIYFQGTGAADDSGLPNDRFFAVRPEGSVSTLKIQRTERGDSAVYLCASSLIGTDLKEQFFGPGTRLTVL.

The chain employs TRBV24-1 and TRBJ2-1; 8 nucleotides line up with TRBD2. Trimming removed 7 bases from V and 1 base from J; junction bases left unmatched: 5. Germline V gene sequence: CDR1 KGHDR, CDR2 SFDVKD. This CDR3 spans 15 amino acids. The DNA of the CDR3 is TGTGCCACCAGAGATAGCGGGGCTTCCTACAATGAGCAGTTCTTC. It specifies CATRDSGASYNEQFF.

The chain recombines TRBV10-2 with TRBJ2-3; 12 bases match TRBD2. In germline, CDR1 is WSHSY, CDR2 SAAADI. The CDR3 has 19 residues. Losses at the gene ends were 7 bases for V and 1 base for J; bases not matched to a gene: 15. DNA of the CDR3: TGCGCCAGCAACGAGAATCCCGGGACTAGCGGGCCCGGCACAGATACGCAGTATTTT. It is translated as CASNENPGTSGPGTDTQYF.

The J gene is TRBJ1-4, the V gene TRBV19; the match to TRBD1 covers 7 bases. The ends lost 8 bases at V and 7 bases at J; junction bases unmatched: 7. This CDR3 is 13 amino acids long. The V gene's germline CDR1 is LNHDA and CDR2 SQIVND (reference sequence). CDR3 in amino acids: CASGRGLGEKLFF. As DNA, the CDR3 is TGTGCCAGTGGTAGGGGGCTTGGTGAAAAACTGTTTTTT.

The chain employs TRBV5-6 and TRBJ2-2; D gene ambiguous. V lost 3 bases and J lost 4, with 16 bases in between. This CDR3 comprises 16 residues. Germline CDR1 is SGHDT and CDR2 is YYEEEE. The CDR3: CASSSTLFLSTGELFF. The CDR3 region has the DNA TGTGCCAGCAGCTCTACCCTGTTTCTTAGCACCGGGGAGCTGTTTTTT. The variable domain in full, completed from reference TRBV5-6 and TRBJ2-2, reads DAGVTQSPTHLIKTRGQQVTLRCSPKSGHDTVSWYQQALGQGPQFIFQYYEEEERQRGNFPDRFSGHQFPNYSSELNVNALLLGDSALYLCASSSTLFLSTGELFFGEGSRLTVL.

The CDR3 DNA reads TGTGCCAGCAGTTACGGGCGGGGGGCCGTGGCCGATGAGCAGTTCTTC. Encoded protein: CASSYGRGAVADEQFF. The chain combines TRBV6-6 with TRBJ2-1; TRBD2 matches at 8 bases. Unmatched junction bases numbered 11, after V lost 2 bases and J lost 8 bases. CDR3 length equals 16 residues. Germline CDR1 MNHNY, CDR2 SVGAGI (reference sequence).

The genes are TRBV9 and TRBJ2-5; D call uncertain. Trimming stripped 0 bases from V and 1 base from J, with 7 bases between. CDR1 is SGDLS and CDR2 is YYNGEE in the germline V gene. This CDR3 has 14 residues. CDR3 in DNA: TGTGCCAGCAGCGTAGATGCTAGCCAAGAGACCCAGTACTTC. This gives the protein CASSVDASQETQYF.

This chain joins TRBV25-1 and TRBJ2-7; 10 nucleotides align to TRBD2. There are 15 residues in the CDR3. Germline CDR1 is MGHDK and CDR2 is SYGVNS. J gave up 2 bases and V 5 bases, and 6 bases lay outside the gene matches. In nucleotides, the CDR3 is TGTGCCAGCAGTCCACAGCGGGAGGGCCCCTACGAGCAGTACTTC. Protein: CASSPQREGPYEQYF.

The CDR3 reads CASSRTSHTGELFF. For the CDR3, the DNA is TGCGCCAGCAGCCGGACTAGTCACACCGGGGAGCTGTTTTTT. The rearrangement joins TRBV5-1 to TRBJ2-2; 7 bases map to TRBD2. Germline CDR1 reads SGHRS; CDR2 reads YFSETQ. The J segment lost 3 bases and the V segment lost 4 bases, leaving 3 bases of the junction unmatched. There are 14 residues in the CDR3.

This clone occurred once. The rearrangement links TRBV23-1 to TRBJ1-3; D may be TRBD1 (5 bases). TRBV23-1 is classed as an ORF, of uncertain function. With 0 bases removed from V and 0 bases from J, the gap between germline ends came to 12 bases. The CDR3 length is 17 residues. The CDR3 protein is CASSQSGLFSSGNTIYF. The CDR3 coding sequence is TGCGCCAGCAGTCAATCGGGACTTTTCAGCTCTGGAAACACCATATATTTT.